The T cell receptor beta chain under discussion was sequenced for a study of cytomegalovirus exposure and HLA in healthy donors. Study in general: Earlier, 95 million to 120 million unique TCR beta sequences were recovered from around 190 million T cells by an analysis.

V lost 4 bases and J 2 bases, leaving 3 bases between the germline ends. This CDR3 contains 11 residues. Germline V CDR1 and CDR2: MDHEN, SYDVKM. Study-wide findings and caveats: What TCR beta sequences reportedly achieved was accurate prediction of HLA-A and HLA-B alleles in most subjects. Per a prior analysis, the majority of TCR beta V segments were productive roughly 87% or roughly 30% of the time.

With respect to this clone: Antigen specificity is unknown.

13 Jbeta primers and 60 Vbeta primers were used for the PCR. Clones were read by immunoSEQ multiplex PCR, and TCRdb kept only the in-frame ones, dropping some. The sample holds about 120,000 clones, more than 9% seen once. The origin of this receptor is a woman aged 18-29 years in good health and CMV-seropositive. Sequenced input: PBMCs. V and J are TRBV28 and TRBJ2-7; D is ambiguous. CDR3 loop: CASSSTYEQYF. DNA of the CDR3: TGTGCCAGCAGTTCAACCTACGAGCAGTACTTC.